One and the same sample provided the 3 T cell receptor beta chains below, sequenced in a study of shared clonotypes between healthy human individuals. Repertoires were generated with immunoSEQ multiplex PCR, while TCRdb's copy carries only in-frame clones and drops some. This table holds under 850,000 clones, roughly 72% found once. The specimen was memory CD4+ T cells sorted from blood. Specified subset: CD45RA-negative fraction. These receptors all stem from a woman in her twenties or thirties in good health.

The chain couples TRBV11-2 to TRBJ1-1; no clear D gene. This CDR3 contains 17 residues. Deletions cut 3 bases from V and 0 bases from J, with 17 bases between. Germline assignment: CDR1 SGHAT and CDR2 FQNNGV. The CDR3 sequence is CASSLSGGRRVNTEAFF. The CDR3 bases are TGTGCCAGCAGCTTGTCAGGAGGTCGGAGGGTGAACACTGAAGCTTTCTTT.

This clone was seen once. The rearrangement links TRBV27 to TRBJ1-5; TRBD1 is a possible D gene (5 bases). The CDR3 is made up of 16 amino acids. V was shortened by 5 bases and J by 2 bases, with 16 bases between the two germline ends. CDR1 is MNHEY and CDR2 is SMNVEV in the germline V gene (reference sequence). The CDR3 is CASSPGHSGGNQPQHF. The CDR3 DNA reads TGTGCCAGCAGTCCCGGACACTCGGGGGGCAATCAGCCCCAGCATTTT.

CDR3 amino acids: CASSKRLTLATVYQETQYF. The CDR3, as DNA: TGTGCCAGCAGCAAAAGACTCACACTAGCGACCGTTTACCAAGAGACCCAGTACTTC. The chain couples TRBV11-1 to TRBJ2-5, with 7 positions matching TRBD2. V dropped 5 bases and J dropped 0; count of bases not matched to a gene: 18. This CDR3 contains 19 residues. Germline V gives CDR1 SGHAT, CDR2 FQDESV (reference sequence).